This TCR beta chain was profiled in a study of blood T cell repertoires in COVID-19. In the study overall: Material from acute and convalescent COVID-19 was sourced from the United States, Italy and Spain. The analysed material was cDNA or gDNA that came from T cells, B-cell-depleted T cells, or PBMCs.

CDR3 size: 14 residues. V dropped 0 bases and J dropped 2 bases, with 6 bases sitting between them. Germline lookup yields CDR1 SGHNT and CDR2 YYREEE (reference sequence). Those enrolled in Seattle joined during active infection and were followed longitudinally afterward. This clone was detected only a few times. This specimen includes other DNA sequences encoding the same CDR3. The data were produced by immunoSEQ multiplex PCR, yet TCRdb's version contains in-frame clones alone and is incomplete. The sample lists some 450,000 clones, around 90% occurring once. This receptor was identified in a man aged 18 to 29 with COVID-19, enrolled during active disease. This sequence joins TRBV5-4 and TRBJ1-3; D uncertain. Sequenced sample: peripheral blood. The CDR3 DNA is TGTGCCAGCAGCTTGGGTCGGGCTGGAAACACCATATATTTT. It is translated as CASSLGRAGNTIYF.